This is a list of T cell receptor beta chains from one sample in a study of cytomegalovirus exposure and HLA in healthy donors. TCRdb's copy holds only in-frame clones and misses some; the assay was immunoSEQ multiplex PCR. The table has 150,000 to 200,000 clones, roughly 85% seen once. Sequences were obtained from PBMCs. These receptors were taken from a woman aged 50 to 65 in good health and CMV-seronegative. The CDR3 runs from the conserved cysteine through the conserved F or W. The order of the fields is J gene, clone size, V gene, CDR3 protein. Size values are once, few and many counts, or a class for expanded clones, and some rows have none.

J: TRBJ2-3; size: -; V: TRBV7-9; CDR3: CSSRDGQEIFTDTQYF
J: TRBJ2-1; size: -; V: TRBV6-6; CDR3: CASSYPSGVYNEQFF
J: TRBJ1-1; size: -; V: TRBV19; CDR3: CASKDDRNTEAFF
J: TRBJ1-2; size: once; V: TRBV11-2; CDR3: CASKNVGTGRSYGYTF
J: TRBJ1-2; size: -; V: TRBV6-5; CDR3: CASSPGQGTYGYTF
J: TRBJ2-2; size: -; V: TRBV7-7; CDR3: CASSLDTHTGELFF
J: TRBJ2-7; size: once; V: TRBV18; CDR3: CASSPRGPIPGEQYF
J: TRBJ2-3; size: -; V: TRBV7-2; CDR3: CASSLTYSDTQYF
J: TRBJ1-1; size: -; V: TRBV5-1; CDR3: CASRKDRGDTEAFF
J: TRBJ2-7; size: few; V: TRBV7-9; CDR3: CASSFGGGDRGYEQYF
J: TRBJ2-1; size: few; V: TRBV29-1; CDR3: CSVEEGSGRENSYNEQFF
J: TRBJ2-1; size: -; V: TRBV19; CDR3: CASSAHRDRKGKYNEQFF
J: TRBJ1-1; size: -; V: TRBV25-1; CDR3: CASRQAGNTEAFF
J: TRBJ1-1; size: -; V: TRBV19; CDR3: CASSIDRGLTTEAFF
J: TRBJ2-1; size: -; V: TRBV7-2; CDR3: CASSLAREQFF
J: TRBJ1-5; size: -; V: TRBV10-3; CDR3: CAISRQGDNQPQHF
J: TRBJ2-7; size: -; V: TRBV28; CDR3: CASSLFTVSYEQYF
J: TRBJ2-7; size: once; V: TRBV5-4; CDR3: CASSFPGQDYEQYF
J: TRBJ2-1; size: -; V: TRBV6-5; CDR3: CASYPGQSSYNEQFF
J: TRBJ1-1; size: few; V: TRBV6-5; CDR3: CASRRQGTEAFF
J: TRBJ2-3; size: once; V: TRBV7-9; CDR3: CSSRISDGADTQYF
J: TRBJ2-7; size: -; V: TRBV7-9; CDR3: CASSLGGGGYEQYF
J: TRBJ1-5; size: -; V: TRBV28; CDR3: CASSPRTGRRNQPQHF